Presented here are 22 T cell receptor beta chains from one specimen sequenced in a study of blood T cell repertoires in COVID-19. TCRdb's copy holds only in-frame clones and misses some; the assay was immunoSEQ multiplex PCR. In the table there are under 85,000 clones, over 75% of which are singletons. The sequenced material came from peripheral blood. The receptor set was obtained from a human donor in a cohort sampled during active COVID-19.

The chain employs TRBV5-1 and TRBJ1-2, with a weak D call TRBD1 (5 bases). CDR3 length equals 15 residues. Trimming removed 0 bases at V and 1 base at J, with 10 bases between. The V gene's germline CDR1 is SGHRS and CDR2 YFSETQ. CDR3 sequence reads: CASSLAGRDNYGYTF. For the CDR3, the DNA is TGCGCCAGCAGCTTGGCGGGCAGGGATAACTATGGCTACACCTTC.

The chain carries TRBV11-3 and TRBJ1-1; D gene ambiguous. V was trimmed by 4 bases and J by 6 bases, leaving 12 bases between them. Looked up from germline, CDR1 is SGHNT and CDR2 is YENEEA. There are 13 residues in the CDR3. CDR3 region: CASSSTRGAEAFF. The CDR3, as DNA: TGTGCCAGCAGCTCAACTCGGGGAGCTGAAGCTTTCTTT.

This clone has just a few counts. The CDR3 loop is CASSEEAGAYGYTF. CDR3 sequence (DNA): TGTGCCAGCAGTGAAGAGGCAGGGGCATATGGCTACACCTTC. V and J are TRBV2 and TRBJ1-2, with a tentative D call TRBD1 (6 bases). V was shortened by 1 base and J by 5 bases, with 11 bases between the two germline ends. From germline, CDR1 is SNHLY and CDR2 FYNNEI. This CDR3 comprises 14 residues.

The V and J genes are TRBV3-1 (or the pseudogene TRBV3-2) and TRBJ1-6; D gene ambiguous. In germline, CDR1 is LGHDT, CDR2 YNNKEL (reference sequence). CDR3 length equals 14 residues. Deletions cut 1 base from V and 6 bases from J, with 7 bases between. The CDR3 DNA reads as TGTGCCAGCAGCCAAGCGCCGGTTAATTCACCCCTCCACTTT. This translates into CASSQAPVNSPLHF.

The chain recombines TRBV6-2 or TRBV6-3 with TRBJ1-4; tentative D call: TRBD1 (5 bases). The V end was cut by 4 bases, the J end by 0 bases, with 9 bases between. The CDR3 is 15 residues long. Germline V gene sequence: CDR1 MNHEY, CDR2 SVGEGT. In nucleotides, the CDR3 is TGTGCCAGCAGTTGGCACAGGTCAACTAATGAAAAACTGTTTTTT. Translating it yields CASSWHRSTNEKLFF.

This chain uses TRBV6-5 with TRBJ1-2; D gene ambiguous. Deletions cut 4 bases from V and 6 bases from J, with 18 bases between. Germline CDR1 and CDR2: MNHEY and SVGAGI. The CDR3 runs to 15 residues. The CDR3 protein is CASSLRGPAWNGYTF. In nucleotides, the CDR3 is TGTGCCAGCAGTTTACGAGGGCCCGCTTGGAATGGCTACACCTTC.

The chain is built from TRBV7-2 and TRBJ1-2; D possibly corresponds to TRBD1 (6 bases). The CDR3 consists of 17 residues. Between the trimmed V and J ends, which lost 6 bases and 1 base, there was a span of 21 bases. Germline V gives CDR1 SGHTA, CDR2 FQGNSA. CDR3 sequence (DNA): TGTGCCAGCAGGCCTCAACAGGGATCGGCCCTTAACTATGGCTACACCTTC. Translating gives CASRPQQGSALNYGYTF. The variable domain in full, with the rest retrieved from reference TRBV7-2 and TRBJ1-2, is GAGVSQSPSNKVTEKGKDVELRCDPISGHTALYWYRQSLGQGLEFLIYFQGNSAPDKSGLPSDRFSAERTGGSVSTLTIQRTQQEDSAVYLCASRPQQGSALNYGYTFGSGTRLTVV.

The gene calls are TRBV7-8 and TRBJ1-2; D is possibly TRBD1 (6 bases). Germline CDR1 and CDR2: SGHVS and FQNEAQ. This CDR3 has 14 residues. The V end was cut by 5 bases, the J end by 4 bases, with 14 bases between. The CDR3 DNA is TGTGCCAGCAGCCTGTGGGGGCAAATCTATGGCTACACCTTC. Its protein product is CASSLWGQIYGYTF.

This clone showed up just a few times. The chain has TRBV18 and TRBJ1-5, with TRBD1 matching over 11 bases. J was trimmed by 4 bases and V by 1 base; bases with no gene match: 3. The germline V gene encodes CDR1 KGHSH and CDR2 LQKENI. The CDR3 loop spans 16 amino acids. As DNA, the CDR3 is TGTGCCAGCTCACCACTGGGACAGGGGGGTAATCAGCCCCAGCATTTT. Its translation is CASSPLGQGGNQPQHF.

A few counts support this clone. The chain employs TRBV7-2 and TRBJ1-1; 7 nucleotides line up with TRBD1. CDR3 length: 14 residues. Germline trimming cut 2 bases from V and 3 bases from J; bases unmatched to any gene: 3. Germline V lookup: CDR1 SGHTA, CDR2 FQGNSA. In DNA, the CDR3 is TGTGCCAGCAGCTTAAGGGGGCGGTACACTGAAGCTTTCTTT. It yields the protein CASSLRGRYTEAFF.

Only a few counts were recorded for this clone. V is TRBV18 and J is TRBJ1-5, with 8 bases fitting TRBD1. V dropped 3 bases and J dropped 5; count of bases not matched to a gene: 3. This CDR3 region has 14 residues. Germline V gene lookup returns CDR1 KGHSH and CDR2 LQKENI. The chain's CDR3 is CASSPDRGYQPQHF. CDR3 sequence (DNA): TGTGCCAGCTCACCCGACAGGGGCTATCAGCCCCAGCATTTT.

The chain couples TRBV5-6 to TRBJ2-1, with TRBD2 as a possible D gene (6 bases). Between the trimmed V and J ends, which lost 0 bases and 2 bases, there was a span of 9 bases. This CDR3 has 15 residues. Germline assignment: CDR1 SGHDT and CDR2 YYEEEE. The CDR3 DNA follows: TGTGCCAGCAGCTTGGGGGACTGGACCTACAATGAGCAGTTCTTC. Encoded protein: CASSLGDWTYNEQFF.

V is TRBV7-2 and J is TRBJ2-4, with no clear D. This CDR3 is built from 14 residues. Trimming removed 5 bases from V and 0 bases from J, with 8 bases in between. The V gene's germline CDR1 is SGHTA and CDR2 FQGNSA. CDR3 in amino acids: CASSPILAKNIQYF. The CDR3 nucleotides are TGTGCCAGCAGCCCTATACTAGCCAAAAACATTCAGTACTTC.

This CDR3 reads CASSSWTGDETQYF. DNA of the CDR3: TGTGCCAGCAGCAGCTGGACAGGGGACGAGACCCAGTACTTC. This chain joins TRBV9 and TRBJ2-5; 9 bases match TRBD1. Germline assignment: CDR1 SGDLS and CDR2 YYNGEE. The junction had 6 bases not matched to a gene; V was cut back by 4 bases and J by 5 bases. This CDR3 has 14 residues.

This chain connects TRBV11-3 to TRBJ2-7, with 9 positions matching TRBD2. CDR1 is SGHNT and CDR2 is YENEEA in the germline V gene. J was trimmed by 3 bases and V by 6 bases; bases with no gene match: 12. The CDR3 length is 16 residues. The CDR3 bases are TGTGCCAGCAGTCCTCTGGCGGGGGGGCGGCGCTACGAGCAGTACTTC. As protein: CASSPLAGGRRYEQYF.

This clone was detected a few times. The CDR3 here is CASSSMSTDTQYF. CDR3 bases: TGTGCCAGCAGCTCAATGAGCACAGATACGCAGTATTTT. V gene TRBV14 combines with J gene TRBJ2-3; D call uncertain. The CDR3 totals 13 residues. Trimming took 5 bases from V and 0 from J, leaving 6 bases between them. CDR1 and CDR2 from the germline V gene are SGHDN and FVKESK.

J is TRBJ2-5 and V is TRBV5-8; D may be TRBD2 (6 bases). V lost 4 bases, J lost 7 bases, and 14 bases lay in between. In germline, CDR1 is SGHTS, CDR2 YDEGEE. The CDR3 is 13 amino acids. The DNA for the CDR3 is TGTGCCAGCAGCAAGGGGACTCTTGGGACCCAGTACTTC. Protein sequence: CASSKGTLGTQYF.

J is TRBJ1-1 and V is TRBV18; 7 bases are a match to TRBD1. The length of the CDR3 is 13 residues. With V trimmed by 8 bases and J by 6 bases, 9 bases remained unmatched. The germline CDR1 and CDR2 sequences are KGHSH and LQKENI. CDR3: CASQGQPRSEAFF. As DNA, the CDR3 is TGTGCCAGCCAGGGACAGCCACGTTCTGAAGCTTTCTTT. The full variable domain, rest sourced from reference TRBV18 and TRBJ1-1, is NAGVMQNPRHLVRRRGQEARLRCSPMKGHSHVYWYRQLPEEGLKFMVYLQKENIIDESGMPKERFSAEFPKEGPSILRIQQVVRGDSAAYFCASQGQPRSEAFFGQGTRLTVV.

The chain recombines TRBV2 with TRBJ2-7; D may be TRBD1 (6 bases). The ends were cut back, 5 bases at V and 0 bases at J, with 8 bases in the middle. Germline CDR1 reads SNHLY; CDR2 reads FYNNEI. This CDR3 region has 13 residues. The CDR3 sequence is CASSTGHSYEQYF. CDR3 DNA sequence: TGTGCCAGCAGTACGGGACACTCCTACGAGCAGTACTTC.

The chain uses TRBV27 and TRBJ1-2, with a weak D call TRBD1 (6 bases). The CDR3 totals 15 residues. With 1 base removed from V and 5 bases from J, the gap between germline ends came to 14 bases. CDR1 is MNHEY and CDR2 is SMNVEV in the germline V gene (reference sequence). CDR3 coding DNA: TGTGCCAGCAGTTTATATTCGACAGGCACTTATGGCTACACCTTC. Amino acid sequence: CASSLYSTGTYGYTF.

The chain uses TRBV15 and TRBJ1-6; the match to TRBD1 covers 7 bases. The CDR3 has 15 residues. V dropped 7 bases and J dropped 6; count of bases not matched to a gene: 9. From germline, CDR1 is LNHNV and CDR2 YYDKDF (reference sequence). CDR3 bases: TGTGCCACCAAGCGACAGGGACGGATTAATTCACCCCTCCACTTT. Encoded protein: CATKRQGRINSPLHF.

This clone was detected only once. This chain links TRBV5-6 with TRBJ2-5, with D perhaps matching TRBD2 (6 bases). The germline V gene has CDR1 SGHDT and CDR2 YYEEEE. The CDR3 has 16 residues. Trimming cost V 4 bases and J 4 bases, with 20 bases left between them. The CDR3: CASSRPQWRVGETQYF. The DNA of the CDR3 is TGTGCCAGCAGCAGACCACAGTGGAGGGTGGGAGAGACCCAGTACTTC.